The 30 T cell receptor beta chains given below trace back to one sample, sequenced in a study of blood T cell repertoires in COVID-19. Assay: immunoSEQ multiplex PCR; the TCRdb copy retains only in-frame clones and omits some. Among over 50,000 clones, approximately 81% were seen once, and the ten largest hold less than 4.5%. Material: PBMCs or T cells enriched from blood (not recorded which). These TCRs come from a woman between 40 and 50 years old with acute COVID-19.

The rearrangement joins TRBV15 to TRBJ2-2, with D uncertain. V was clipped by 5 bases and J by 2 bases, with 6 bases between them. Germline V gene data show CDR1 as LNHNV and CDR2 as YYDKDF (reference sequence). This CDR3 comprises 13 residues. CDR3 nucleotides: TGTGCCACCAGCTTCTCTAACACCGGGGAGCTGTTTTTT. Its protein is CATSFSNTGELFF.

This sequence joins TRBV29-1 and TRBJ2-3, with 9 bases that match TRBD1. From germline, CDR1 is SQVTM and CDR2 ANQGSEA. This CDR3 is built from 14 residues. Trimming removed 1 base from V and 4 bases from J; junction bases left unmatched: 3. The CDR3 sequence is CSVEGDRAADTQYF. The CDR3 DNA follows: TGCAGCGTTGAAGGGGACAGGGCGGCAGATACGCAGTATTTT.

The rearrangement links TRBV9 to TRBJ1-2, with 9 bases identical to TRBD1. Germline-derived CDR1 and CDR2 are SGDLS and YYNGEE. V shed 2 bases, J shed 6 bases, and the junction held 2 bases outside the gene matches. The CDR3 has 13 residues. CDR3 bases: TGTGCCAGCAGCGTCGACAGGGGGGATGGCTACACCTTC. Translated: CASSVDRGDGYTF.

The chain links TRBV5-4 to TRBJ2-7; TRBD2 matches at 8 bases. With V trimmed by 4 bases and J by 0 bases, 3 bases remained unmatched. Germline assignment: CDR1 SGHNT and CDR2 YYREEE (reference sequence). CDR3 size: 14 residues. The CDR3 sequence is CASSRLASSYEQYF. The CDR3 DNA sequence: TGTGCCAGCAGCCGACTAGCGAGCTCCTACGAGCAGTACTTC.

This clone came up once. The rearrangement links TRBV27 to TRBJ2-2, with a tentative D call TRBD1 (6 bases). From germline, CDR1 is MNHEY and CDR2 SMNVEV (reference sequence). This CDR3 contains 15 residues. Trimming stripped 7 bases from V and 4 bases from J, with 16 bases between. CDR3 DNA sequence: TGTGCCAGCAACCCCCGGCAGGGGTTCACCGGGGAGCTGTTTTTT. Translated, it gives CASNPRQGFTGELFF.

This clone occurred a few times. The genes are TRBV7-8 and TRBJ1-2; TRBD1 matches at 9 bases. CDR1 is SGHVS, CDR2 FQNEAQ, per germline. V was clipped by 2 bases and J by 12 bases; unmatched bases: 10. The CDR3 is 14 amino acids. CDR3 loop: CASSLQNRGQGDTF. The CDR3 DNA reads TGTGCCAGCAGCTTACAGAACAGGGGGCAAGGGGACACCTTC.

CDR3 bases: TGCGCCAGCAGCCCGGGACTAGCGAACTACGAGCAGTACTTC. Protein product: CASSPGLANYEQYF. V and J are TRBV4-1 and TRBJ2-7; 10 bases align to TRBD2. The germline V gene has CDR1 MGHRA and CDR2 YSYEKL. The CDR3 loop spans 14 amino acids. The trim removed 4 bases at V and 3 bases at J, leaving 3 bases unmatched.

Here the CDR3 reads CASSFGGAGGGTTEAFF. The CDR3, as DNA: TGTGCCAGCAGTTTCGGTGGGGCAGGGGGTGGGACCACTGAAGCTTTCTTT. The genes are TRBV28 and TRBJ1-1; 7 bases map to TRBD1. V was pared by 3 bases and J by 4 bases, with 14 bases of the junction left unmatched. From germline, CDR1 is MDHEN and CDR2 SYDVKM. CDR3 length equals 17 residues.

The chain couples TRBV5-6 to TRBJ2-3, with 13 bases that match TRBD2. This CDR3 comprises 18 residues. Per germline, CDR1 SGHDT and CDR2 YYEEEE. V lost 4 bases and J lost 2; bases outside the gene matches: 10. This chain's CDR3 is CASSHTRTSGGLTDTQYF. CDR3 bases: TGTGCCAGCAGCCACACGAGGACTAGCGGGGGACTCACAGATACGCAGTATTTT.

The chain has TRBV11-2 and TRBJ2-3; perhaps TRBD2 as D (5 bases). CDR1 and CDR2 from the germline V gene are SGHAT and FQNNGV. The CDR3 has 15 residues. V was clipped by 5 bases and J by 6 bases, with 18 bases between them. CDR3 in DNA: TGTGCCAGCAGCCCGAGGGCAGCCGTCGGGGATACGCAGTATTTT. It codes for CASSPRAAVGDTQYF.

The chain combines TRBV25-1 with TRBJ1-6, with a tentative D call TRBD1 (5 bases). The germline V gene has CDR1 MGHDK and CDR2 SYGVNS. The CDR3 has 15 amino acids. V was pared by 9 bases and J by 5 bases, with 17 bases between. Here the CDR3 DNA reads TGTGCCAGGAAGGGAGGGGTGACCAATAATTCACCCCTCCACTTT. Protein sequence: CARKGGVTNNSPLHF.

The chain combines TRBV12-3 or TRBV12-4 with TRBJ1-5; the match to TRBD1 covers 9 bases. The CDR3 is 13 amino acids. V dropped 6 bases and J dropped 9; count of bases not matched to a gene: 6. The CDR3 DNA reads as TGTGCCAGCAGAGCGGACAGGGGATCGCCCCAGCATTTT. Its translation is CASRADRGSPQHF.

In this sample, this clone turned up once. The chain links TRBV29-1 to TRBJ1-1, with 8 bases lining up with TRBD1. This CDR3 spans 13 amino acids. The V gene end was trimmed by 4 bases and the J gene end by 3 bases; junction bases not matched to a gene: 4. Germline lookup yields CDR1 SQVTM and CDR2 ANQGSEA. The DNA for the CDR3 is TGCAGCGTTGCAGGGGGCTGGGACACTGAAGCTTTCTTT. This translates into CSVAGGWDTEAFF.

J is TRBJ1-6 and V is TRBV2; D is perhaps TRBD1 (6 bases). Trimming removed 2 bases at V and 6 bases at J, with 8 bases between. The CDR3 is made up of 14 amino acids. CDR1 and CDR2 from the germline V gene are SNHLY and FYNNEI. The CDR3 nucleotides read TGTGCCAGCAGTGAAAGCAGGGGTAATTCACCCCTCCACTTT. Its translation is CASSESRGNSPLHF.

V usage is TRBV12-3 or TRBV12-4 and J usage is TRBJ1-1; D is undetermined. V shed 3 bases and J shed 1 base, with 3 bases lying between them. The CDR3 has 12 residues. CDR3 sequence reads: CASSFGNTEAFF. CDR3 nucleotide sequence: TGTGCCAGCAGTTTCGGGAACACTGAAGCTTTCTTT.

This clone was recorded once. The chain uses TRBV6-5 and TRBJ1-1; tentative D call: TRBD1 (5 bases). This CDR3 region has 13 residues. CDR1 and CDR2 from the germline V gene are MNHEY and SVGAGI. The ends were cut back, 6 bases at V and 7 bases at J, with 15 bases in the middle. The CDR3 DNA reads TGTGCCAGCAGAACGAGGGCCGGGGGTGAAGCTTTCTTT. Its protein is CASRTRAGGEAFF.

This clone was counted a single time. This sequence joins TRBV6-1 and TRBJ1-5, with D uncertain. The CDR3 has 15 amino acids. Germline V gene data show CDR1 as MNHNS and CDR2 as SASEGT. V lost 6 bases and J lost 0, with 12 bases in between. CDR3 loop: CASRRTEDSNQPQHF. DNA for the CDR3: TGTGCCAGCAGGAGGACGGAGGATAGCAATCAGCCCCAGCATTTT.

In nucleotides, the CDR3 is TGTGCCAGCAGTGGAACAGGGGGCCGGCAGCCCCAGCATTTT. The encoded protein is CASSGTGGRQPQHF. The V and J genes are TRBV2 and TRBJ1-5, with 9 bases aligning to TRBD1. Per germline, CDR1 SNHLY and CDR2 FYNNEI. This CDR3 comprises 14 residues. V gave up 4 bases and J gave up 7 bases; unmatched junction bases: 5.

The chain combines TRBV19 with TRBJ1-1; D may be TRBD1 (6 bases). This CDR3 is built from 17 residues. Germline V gene sequence: CDR1 LNHDA, CDR2 SQIVND (reference sequence). Deletions cut 5 bases from V and 6 bases from J, with 25 bases between. The CDR3 loop is CASSLPRIGGIFAEAFF. DNA of the CDR3: TGTGCCAGTAGTCTTCCCCGGATAGGGGGAATTTTCGCTGAAGCTTTCTTT.

The V call is TRBV18, the J call TRBJ2-7; 9 bases fit TRBD1. The ends lost 3 bases at V and 6 bases at J; junction bases unmatched: 9. The CDR3 extends over 15 amino acids. Germline V CDR1 and CDR2: KGHSH, LQKENI. The CDR3, as DNA: TGTGCCAGCTCACCCAAACAGGGGGCGAGGAGCGAGCAGTACTTC. It is translated as CASSPKQGARSEQYF.

The chain employs TRBV9 and TRBJ1-3, with a tentative D call TRBD1 (6 bases). V lost 4 bases and J 3 bases, leaving 11 bases between the germline ends. Germline assignment: CDR1 SGDLS and CDR2 YYNGEE. The CDR3 is 14 amino acids. The CDR3 DNA reads as TGTGCCAGCAGCCCGACAGGAAGTGGAAACACCATATATTTT. This encodes CASSPTGSGNTIYF.

Only a few counts were recorded for this clone. The chain uses TRBV7-2 and TRBJ1-4, with 8 positions matching TRBD1. Germline CDR1 is SGHTA and CDR2 is FQGNSA. Trimming at V came to 6 bases and at J to 3 bases, leaving 6 bases not matched to a gene. The CDR3 spans 15 residues. CDR3 coding DNA: TGTGCCAGCAGGTTTCAGGGGGCGGCTAATGAAAAACTGTTTTTT. Translation: CASRFQGAANEKLFF.

This clone was counted a few times. J is TRBJ1-2 and V is TRBV29-1; D is perhaps TRBD1 (5 bases). This CDR3 contains 14 residues. CDR1 is SQVTM and CDR2 is ANQGSEA in the germline V gene. V was pared by 4 bases and J by 0 bases, with 12 bases between. The CDR3 DNA follows: TGCAGCGTTGTGGCGGGGGGTACTAACTATGGCTACACCTTC. This translates into CSVVAGGTNYGYTF.

The count of this clone is one. Other DNA sequences of this sample code for an identical CDR3. The chain couples TRBV7-7 to TRBJ2-5; 10 nucleotides align to TRBD1. Losses at the gene ends were 5 bases for V and 4 bases for J; bases not matched to a gene: 4. The CDR3 runs to 14 residues. CDR1 and CDR2 from the germline V gene are SSHAT and FNYEAQ (reference sequence). The CDR3 nucleotides read TGTGCCAGCAGCCCTGGGACAGGGGCAGAGACCCAGTACTTC. This encodes CASSPGTGAETQYF.

This clone was counted once. The J gene is TRBJ2-5, the V gene TRBV19, with D possibly being TRBD2 (6 bases). The CDR3 is 15 residues long. CDR1 is LNHDA and CDR2 is SQIVND in the germline V gene (reference sequence). V was shortened by 5 bases and J by 5 bases, with 18 bases between the two germline ends. The CDR3: CASSGGRSGDETQYF. DNA of the CDR3: TGTGCCAGTAGTGGGGGACGGTCGGGGGATGAGACCCAGTACTTC.

The rearrangement uses TRBV15 and TRBJ1-6, with 9 bases matching TRBD1. This CDR3 comprises 16 residues. The V gene's germline CDR1 is LNHNV and CDR2 YYDKDF (reference sequence). With 1 base clipped from V and 9 bases from J, the junction kept 7 bases outside the gene matches. The CDR3 is CATSRVTGTGTSPLHF. The DNA for the CDR3 is TGTGCCACCAGCAGAGTTACGGGGACAGGGACTTCACCCCTCCACTTT.

The CDR3 here is CASSLSESNYGYTF. The CDR3 DNA is TGCGCCAGCAGCTTGTCCGAGAGTAACTATGGCTACACCTTC. The chain employs TRBV5-1 and TRBJ1-2, with unresolved D. The germline V gene encodes CDR1 SGHRS and CDR2 YFSETQ. V lost 1 base and J lost 1, with 8 bases in between. The CDR3 spans 14 residues. The full variable domain, its missing parts supplied by reference TRBV5-1 and TRBJ1-2, is KAGVTQTPRYLIKTRGQQVTLSCSPISGHRSVSWYQQTPGQGLQFLFEYFSETQRNKGNFPGRFSGRQFSNSRSEMNVSTLELGDSALYLCASSLSESNYGYTFGSGTRLTVV.

The chain joins TRBV6-6 to TRBJ2-2; the match to TRBD1 covers 7 bases. Trimming removed 4 bases from V and 2 bases from J; junction bases left unmatched: 7. Germline values: CDR1 MNHNY, CDR2 SVGAGI (reference sequence). The CDR3 runs 16 residues. CDR3 in DNA: TGTGCCAGCAGTTTGAGTGACAGGGCTAACACCGGGGAGCTGTTTTTT. The encoded protein is CASSLSDRANTGELFF.

The rearrangement joins TRBV25-1 to TRBJ2-7; 7 positions match TRBD1. The CDR3 totals 15 residues. V lost 2 bases to trimming and J lost 1 base; unmatched junction nucleotides: 5. The V gene's germline CDR1 is MGHDK and CDR2 SYGVNS. For the CDR3, the DNA is TGTGCCAGCAGTGAACTCCAGGGGGAATCCTACGAGCAGTACTTC. Its protein product is CASSELQGESYEQYF.

The chain carries TRBV12-3 or TRBV12-4 and TRBJ2-7, with D maybe TRBD1 (6 bases). The CDR3 is 13 residues long. V lost 6 bases to trimming and J lost 2 bases, with 11 bases between them. CDR3 in amino acids: CASRIGTTYEQYF. The CDR3 DNA reads TGTGCCAGCAGAATCGGGACAACCTACGAGCAGTACTTC.